A single sample gave rise to the 21 T cell receptor beta chains below, sequenced in a study of blood T cell repertoires in COVID-19. Clones were read by immunoSEQ multiplex PCR, and TCRdb kept only the in-frame ones, dropping some. This sample has almost 100,000 clones, with approximately 86% found just once. Input material: peripheral blood. Receptors originate from a man aged 45-65 years with acute or convalescent COVID-19.

J is TRBJ2-3 and V is TRBV27; 8 bases are a match to TRBD2. CDR1 and CDR2 from the germline V gene are MNHEY and SMNVEV (reference sequence). The length of the CDR3 is 15 residues. Losses at the gene ends were 10 bases for V and 1 base for J; bases not matched to a gene: 10. The CDR3 DNA reads as TGTGCCACCAACTCAGCGGGAGAAGGCACAGATACGCAGTATTTT. Translating it yields CATNSAGEGTDTQYF.

The genes are TRBV5-4 and TRBJ2-2; a weak D match, TRBD2 (6 bases). Trimming shortened V by 1 base and J by 6 bases, and 13 bases separated the two germline ends. Per germline, CDR1 SGHNT and CDR2 YYREEE (reference sequence). The CDR3 spans 15 residues. In DNA form, the CDR3 reads TGTGCCAGCAGCTTGCAACGGGAGAGCGCCGGGGAGCTGTTTTTT. Its translation: CASSLQRESAGELFF.

In its sample, this clone was seen once. The chain couples TRBV30 to TRBJ2-7; 8 bases map to TRBD1. V dropped 3 bases and J dropped 6; count of bases not matched to a gene: 7. CDR3 length: 13 residues. Germline values: CDR1 GTSNPN, CDR2 SVGIG (reference sequence). The CDR3 is CAWRGQGRFEQYF. CDR3 nucleotide sequence: TGTGCCTGGAGAGGACAGGGTAGGTTCGAGCAGTACTTC.

This sequence joins TRBV9 and TRBJ1-1; D is ambiguous. With 2 bases removed from V and 4 bases from J, the gap between germline ends came to 9 bases. Germline CDR1 SGDLS, CDR2 YYNGEE. This CDR3 has 13 amino acids. CDR3 nucleotide sequence: TGTGCCAGCAGCGTGGGCGGGAGCACTGAAGCTTTCTTT. This gives the protein CASSVGGSTEAFF.

In this sample, this clone turned up once. This chain links TRBV30 with TRBJ1-2, with D possibly TRBD1 on 5 matching bases. CDR1 is GTSNPN and CDR2 is SVGIG in the germline V gene (reference sequence). V was cut by 4 bases and J by 3 bases, with 9 bases left in between. This CDR3 has 12 amino acids. The CDR3: CAWTEGDYGYTF. The CDR3 DNA follows: TGTGCCTGGACAGAAGGGGACTATGGCTACACCTTC.

This sequence joins TRBV6-5 and TRBJ2-3, with TRBD2 identical over 9 bases. Germline V gene sequence: CDR1 MNHEY, CDR2 SVGAGI. The J segment lost 5 bases and the V segment lost 6 bases, leaving 6 bases of the junction unmatched. There are 14 residues in the CDR3. CDR3 protein: CASRSGTSLDTQYF. The DNA of the CDR3 is TGTGCCAGCAGATCCGGGACTAGCCTAGATACGCAGTATTTT.

This clone was picked up one time. The chain couples TRBV3-1 (or the pseudogene TRBV3-2) to TRBJ1-2, with unresolved D. The CDR3 runs 15 residues. Germline assignment: CDR1 LGHDT and CDR2 YNNKEL (reference sequence). With 3 bases removed from V and 5 bases from J, the gap between germline ends came to 16 bases. CDR3 DNA: TGTGCCAGCAGCCATTCGGGCACGGAGGAGTATGGCTACACCTTC. Translating it yields CASSHSGTEEYGYTF.

The chain has TRBV5-1 and TRBJ1-3; D gene unclear. CDR1 and CDR2 (germline): SGHRS, YFSETQ. The CDR3 runs to 13 residues. Trimming left V 8 bases short and J 0 bases short, with 9 bases between. CDR3 residues: CASRAGSGNTIYF. Written as DNA, the CDR3 is TGCGCCAGTAGGGCGGGCTCTGGAAACACCATATATTTT.

This rearrangement joins TRBV28 to TRBJ2-7, with TRBD2 matching over 8 bases. The V and J ends lost 10 bases and 2 bases, in that order; junction bases with no gene match: 7. CDR3 length: 13 amino acids. Germline loops: CDR1 MDHEN, CDR2 SYDVKM. CDR3 protein: CATYSGTPYEQYF. The CDR3 coding sequence is TGTGCCACCTATAGCGGGACCCCCTACGAGCAGTACTTC.

The chain is built from TRBV6-5 and TRBJ1-1; D possibly corresponds to TRBD1 (6 bases). V gave up 2 bases and J gave up 2 bases, with 15 bases separating them. Per germline, CDR1 MNHEY and CDR2 SVGAGI. The CDR3 length is 16 residues. The CDR3 sequence: CASSYTGSHGNTEAFF. CDR3 nucleotide sequence: TGTGCCAGCAGTTACACAGGGAGCCACGGCAACACTGAAGCTTTCTTT.

The V call is TRBV5-1, the J call TRBJ2-7, with a tentative D call TRBD2 (5 bases). The germline V gene has CDR1 SGHRS and CDR2 YFSETQ. Trimming removed 4 bases from V and 4 bases from J, with 18 bases in between. The CDR3 sequence is 15 residues long. The CDR3 DNA reads TGCGCCAGCAGCCTGCATCCGGACTCCAGATACGAGCAGTACTTC. It codes for CASSLHPDSRYEQYF.

The gene calls are TRBV25-1 and TRBJ2-1; 7 bases match TRBD2. Germline V CDR1 and CDR2: MGHDK, SYGVNS. The CDR3 loop spans 15 amino acids. Unmatched junction bases numbered 11, after V lost 1 base and J lost 11 bases. Here the CDR3 reads CASSEFRRSSGQQFF. CDR3 nucleotide sequence: TGTGCCAGCAGTGAATTTAGGAGGTCTAGCGGCCAGCAGTTCTTC.

The chain has TRBV19 and TRBJ2-7; TRBD2 is a possible D gene (5 bases). The CDR3 contains 15 residues. CDR1 is LNHDA and CDR2 is SQIVND in the germline V gene (reference sequence). V dropped 0 bases and J dropped 0 bases, with 9 bases sitting between them. DNA for the CDR3: TGTGCCAGTAGTATAGAGCCGGGGTACTCCTACGAGCAGTACTTC. It translates to CASSIEPGYSYEQYF.

The chain links TRBV5-1 to TRBJ1-5, with 11 bases fitting TRBD1. CDR3 length equals 17 residues. V shed 4 bases and J 3 bases; nucleotides not matched to a gene: 9. Germline V gene lookup returns CDR1 SGHRS and CDR2 YFSETQ. DNA of the CDR3: TGCGCCAGCAGCCCCGGACAGGGGGCTATCGTCAATCAGCCCCAGCATTTT. It yields the protein CASSPGQGAIVNQPQHF.

The V call is TRBV2, the J call TRBJ1-4; no clear D gene. The germline CDR1 and CDR2 sequences are SNHLY and FYNNEI. V lost 10 bases to trimming and J lost 0 bases, with 3 bases between them. The CDR3 is 11 amino acids. CDR3 in DNA: TGTGCCATCGCAACTAATGAAAAACTGTTTTTT. Residues: CAIATNEKLFF.

This chain links TRBV20-1 with TRBJ1-6, with D maybe TRBD1 (6 bases). V dropped 3 bases and J dropped 8 bases, with 20 bases sitting between them. CDR3 length equals 16 residues. In germline, CDR1 is DFQATT, CDR2 SNEGSKA (reference sequence). CDR3 region: CSASAVQGPRDSPLHF. CDR3 sequence (DNA): TGCAGTGCTAGTGCTGTCCAGGGGCCGCGGGATTCACCCCTCCACTTT.

The chain is built from TRBV4-1 and TRBJ1-2; 7 positions agree with TRBD1. The germline CDR1 and CDR2 sequences are MGHRA and YSYEKL. The CDR3 extends over 16 amino acids. V lost 2 bases and J lost 6; bases outside the gene matches: 12. This CDR3 is CASSQRGQLRSNGYTF. In DNA form, the CDR3 reads TGCGCCAGCAGCCAACGGGGACAGTTGAGGTCCAATGGCTACACCTTC.

The genes are TRBV9 and TRBJ2-3; possible D gene TRBD2, 5 bases. Germline V CDR1 and CDR2: SGDLS, YYNGEE. V dropped 0 bases and J dropped 4 bases, with 9 bases sitting between them. The CDR3 totals 14 residues. The CDR3 DNA reads TGTGCCAGCAGCGTAGAGGTTAGCGCAGATACGCAGTATTTT. It encodes CASSVEVSADTQYF. Variable domain in full (rest from reference TRBV9 and TRBJ2-3): DSGVTQTPKHLITATGQRVTLRCSPRSGDLSVYWYQQSLDQGLQFLIQYYNGEERAKGNILERFSAQQFPDLHSELNLSSLELGDSALYFCASSVEVSADTQYFGPGTRLTVL.

This sequence joins TRBV19 and TRBJ1-6; 10 nucleotides match TRBD1. The CDR3 loop spans 16 amino acids. The trim removed 5 bases at V and 3 bases at J, leaving 4 bases unmatched. Germline V gives CDR1 LNHDA, CDR2 SQIVND (reference sequence). CDR3 sequence (DNA): TGTGCCAGTAGTGCACGGACAGGGGGCTATAATTCACCCCTCCACTTT. Translating gives CASSARTGGYNSPLHF.

For this clone: A read error may produce the germline difference seen at one junction end. J is TRBJ2-7 and V is TRBV4-1; 8 positions agree with TRBD1. Germline CDR1 MGHRA, CDR2 YSYEKL. The CDR3 length is 15 residues. CDR3 nucleotides: TGCGCCAGCAGCCCCTGGGGGACGGAGGGGGACAGGTTGCACTTC. This translates into CASSPWGTEGDRLHF.

This clone appeared once. This chain uses TRBV23-1 with TRBJ2-2, with 9 bases matching TRBD1. TRBV23-1 falls under the ORF class, with uncertain function. V lost 0 bases to trimming and J lost 3 bases; unmatched junction nucleotides: 11. This CDR3 is built from 19 residues. CDR3 in DNA: TGCGCCAGCAGTCAATCGGAACCCCGGGACAGGGCCCACACCGGGGAGCTGTTTTTT. Amino acids: CASSQSEPRDRAHTGELFF.